The 5 T cell receptor beta chains presented below share a single source sample, sequenced in a study of CD4 and CD8 cells across lung adenocarcinoma regions (dated by TCRdb to the late 2010s). Library preparation employed PCR. Sequencer: HiSeq X Ten. TCRdb reanalyzed the raw reads on its own, using fastp at Q25 for trimming and MiXCR for clone calling, and kept in-frame beta chains. Every entry covers one CDR3 protein and lists the most common genes and DNA from its rows. The sample table lists 9,000 to 10,000 distinct CDR3 sequences, approximately 50% of them with a count of one. Over 15% of the sample belongs to the ten largest clones. Input material: CD4+ T cells from the margin of a lung tumor. The cell subset or site label here, explained by the study, means: tumor margin region. All receptors derive from a male donor with lung adenocarcinoma. The CD4 and CD8 labels of this study may be unreliable.

This clonotype was counted ten times or more. V is TRBV6-1 and J is TRBJ2-6; TRBD1 is a possible D gene (6 bases). Trimming cost V 6 bases and J 4 bases, with 7 bases left between them. This CDR3 has 13 amino acids. Germline loops: CDR1 MNHNS, CDR2 SASEGT. CDR3 coding DNA: TGTGCCAGCAGCGGACAGGGGGCCAACGTCCTGACTTTC. It is translated as CASSGQGANVLTF.

In this sample, this clonotype turned up once. The rearrangement links TRBV6-5 to TRBJ2-3, with 15 positions matching TRBD2. The DNA end lines up better with TRBJ2-7; the J call may be wrong. CDR3 length equals 19 residues. In germline, CDR1 is MNHEY, CDR2 SVGAGI. The CDR3 here is CASSSTGLAGGRRTETQYF. As DNA, the CDR3 is TGTGCCAGCAGTTCCACCGGACTAGCGGGGGGGCGACGCACAGAGACGCAGTACTTC.

This rearrangement joins TRBV6-4 to TRBJ2-3; TRBD2 might be the D (6 bases). This CDR3 is built from 14 residues. Trimming removed 4 bases at V and 2 bases at J, with 10 bases between. Germline-derived CDR1 and CDR2 are MRHNA and SNTAGT. The CDR3 loop is CASSAGEATDTQYF. DNA for the CDR3: TGTGCCAGCAGTGCGGGGGAGGCCACAGATACGCAGTATTTT.

In this sample, this clonotype turned up once. The gene calls are TRBV25-1 and TRBJ2-1, with a tentative D call TRBD1 (5 bases). CDR1 is MGHDK and CDR2 is SYGVNS in the germline V gene. Trimming removed 3 bases at V and 6 bases at J, with 18 bases between. The CDR3 totals 16 residues. The chain's CDR3 is CASSDMGPSRLNEQFF. The CDR3 DNA sequence: TGTGCCAGCAGTGATATGGGGCCTTCCCGCCTCAATGAGCAGTTCTTC. The whole variable domain, filled in from reference TRBV25-1 and TRBJ2-1, reads EADIYQTPRYLVIGTGKKITLECSQTMGHDKMYWYQQDPGMELHLIHYSYGVNSTEKGDLSSESTVSRIRTEHFPLTLESARPSHTSQYLCASSDMGPSRLNEQFFGPGTRLTVL.

Relative to its sample, this clonotype is medium-sized. V gene TRBV6-5 combines with J gene TRBJ1-1; no firm D call. Trimming removed 4 bases from V and 3 bases from J, with 9 bases in between. This CDR3 is 13 amino acids long. Germline V gives CDR1 MNHEY, CDR2 SVGAGI. The CDR3 sequence is CASSSTQYTEAFF. CDR3 DNA sequence: TGTGCCAGCAGTTCGACCCAGTACACTGAAGCTTTCTTT.